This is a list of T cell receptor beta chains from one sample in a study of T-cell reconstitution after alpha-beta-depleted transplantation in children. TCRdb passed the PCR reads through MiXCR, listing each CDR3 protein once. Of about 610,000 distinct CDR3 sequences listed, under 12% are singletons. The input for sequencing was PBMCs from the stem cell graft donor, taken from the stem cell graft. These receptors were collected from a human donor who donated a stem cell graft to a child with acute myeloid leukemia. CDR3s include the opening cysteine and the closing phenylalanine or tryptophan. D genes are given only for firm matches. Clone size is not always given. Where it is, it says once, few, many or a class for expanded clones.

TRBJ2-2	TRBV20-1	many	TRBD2	CSASLGTAGLAKELFF	TGCAGTGCTAGCCTCGGGACAGCGGGACTAGCGAAGGAGCTGTTTTTT
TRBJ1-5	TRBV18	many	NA	CASSPLAGSNQPQHF	TGTGCCAGCTCACCACTGGCAGGGTCTAATCAGCCCCAGCATTTT
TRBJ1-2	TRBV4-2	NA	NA	CASSQDFWGLNGYTF	TGTGCCAGCAGCCAAGATTTTTGGGGGCTCAATGGCTACACCTTC
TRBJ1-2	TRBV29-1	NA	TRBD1	CSVFRTGGSYTF	TGCAGCGTTTTCAGGACAGGGGGCAGCTACACCTTC
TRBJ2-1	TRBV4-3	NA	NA	CASSQDGGSEQFF	TGCGCCAGCAGCCAAGATGGGGGCTCTGAGCAGTTCTTC
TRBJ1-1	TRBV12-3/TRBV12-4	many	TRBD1	CASSPTTGGTEAFF	TGTGCCAGCAGCCCCACGACAGGGGGCACTGAAGCTTTCTTT
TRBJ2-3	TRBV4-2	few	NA	CASSLAGTEGTDTQYF	TGTGCCAGCAGCCTCGCGGGCACCGAGGGCACAGATACGCAGTATTTT
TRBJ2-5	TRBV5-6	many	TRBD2	CASSSLAGAGKETQYF	TGTGCCAGCAGTTCCTTAGCGGGAGCGGGGAAAGAGACCCAGTACTTC
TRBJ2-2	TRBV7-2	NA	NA	CASSSQLRLDTGELFF	TGTGCCAGCAGCTCCCAACTCAGGCTAGACACCGGGGAGCTGTTTTTT
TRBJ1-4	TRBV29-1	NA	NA	CSVERGSRLFF	TGCAGCGTTGAGCGGGGCTCCCGACTGTTTTTT
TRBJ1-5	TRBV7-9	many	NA	CASSLVPNQPQHF	TGTGCCAGCAGCTTGGTCCCAAATCAGCCCCAGCATTTT
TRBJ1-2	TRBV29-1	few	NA	CSVTKRGETNYGYTF	TGCAGCGTGACCAAACGGGGGGAGACGAACTATGGCTACACCTTC
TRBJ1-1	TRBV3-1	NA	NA	CASSQERDFVKAFF	TGTGCCAGCAGCCAGGAACGGGATTTCGTTAAAGCTTTCTTT
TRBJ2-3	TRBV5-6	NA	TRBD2	CASSRGLAGADTQYF	TGTGCCAGCAGCCGCGGACTAGCGGGAGCGGATACGCAGTATTTT
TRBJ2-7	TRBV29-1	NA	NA	CSVEDQEGLFF	TGCAGCGTTGAAGATCAGGAGGGACTCTTTTTC
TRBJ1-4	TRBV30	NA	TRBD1	CAWNTQGAEKLFF	TGTGCCTGGAATACCCAGGGGGCTGAAAAACTGTTTTTT
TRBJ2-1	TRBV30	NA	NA	CAWSTVRDLYNEQFF	TGTGCCTGGAGTACCGTGAGGGACTTATACAATGAGCAGTTCTTC
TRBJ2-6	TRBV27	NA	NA	CASTEGCSSGANVLTF	TGTGCCAGCACCGAGGGTTGCAGCTCTGGGGCCAACGTCCTGACTTTC
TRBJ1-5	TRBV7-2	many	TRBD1	CASSLVGTGYQPQHF	TGTGCCAGCAGCTTGGTAGGGACAGGGTACCAGCCCCAGCATTTT
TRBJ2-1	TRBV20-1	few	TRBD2	CSAGLPSGLYNEQFF	TGCAGTGCCGGGCTTCCTAGCGGGCTCTACAATGAGCAGTTCTTC
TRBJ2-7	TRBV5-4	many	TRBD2	CASSLVITLGRTRGSEQYF	TGTGCCAGCAGCTTAGTTATCACTCTCGGCAGGACGCGGGGGAGCGAGCAGTACTTC
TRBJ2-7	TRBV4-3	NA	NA	CASSHRQGGAFDEQYF	TGCGCCAGCAGCCACCGACAGGGAGGGGCTTTCGACGAGCAGTACTTC
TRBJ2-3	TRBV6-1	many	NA	CASSLTALYTQYF	TGTGCCAGCAGCCTTACCGCTCTTTATACGCAGTATTTT
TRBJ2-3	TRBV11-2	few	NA	CASRETATDTQYF	TGTGCCAGCAGGGAGACCGCGACAGATACGCAGTATTTT
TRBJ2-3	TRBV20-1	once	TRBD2	CSARGSTSGRAADTQYF	TGCAGTGCTAGAGGGTCAACTAGCGGGAGGGCCGCAGATACGCAGTATTTT
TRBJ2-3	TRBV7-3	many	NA	CASSSWGDGTDTQYF	TGTGCCAGCAGCTCCTGGGGGGATGGCACAGATACGCAGTATTTT
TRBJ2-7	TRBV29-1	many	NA	CSVVTGHLYEQYF	TGCAGCGTTGTCACGGGACATCTATACGAGCAGTACTTC
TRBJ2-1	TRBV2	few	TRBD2	CASRPEREGNNEQFF	TGTGCCAGCAGACCCGAGCGGGAGGGAAACAATGAGCAGTTCTTC
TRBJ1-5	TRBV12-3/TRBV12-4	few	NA	CASSLAIHNQPQHF	TGTGCCAGCAGTTTAGCCATTCACAATCAGCCCCAGCATTTT
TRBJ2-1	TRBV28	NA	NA	CASSLPGARNEQFF	TGTGCCAGCAGTCTTCCGGGGGCTAGAAATGAGCAGTTCTTC
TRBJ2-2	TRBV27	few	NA	CASTPAFVDTGELFF	TGTGCCAGCACCCCAGCCTTTGTGGACACCGGGGAGCTGTTTTTT
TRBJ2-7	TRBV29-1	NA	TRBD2	CSVESYASGSPGEQYF	TGCAGCGTTGAAAGTTATGCTAGCGGGAGCCCGGGGGAGCAGTACTTC
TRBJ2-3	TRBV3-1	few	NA	CASSPLDPSSSVPSTDTQYF	TGTGCCAGCAGCCCCCTCGACCCCAGCTCTAGCGTTCCTAGCACAGATACGCAGTATTTT
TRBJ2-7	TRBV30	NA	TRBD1	CAWEGQISYEQYF	TGTGCCTGGGAGGGACAGATCTCCTACGAGCAGTACTTC
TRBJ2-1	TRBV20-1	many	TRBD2	CSARPLAGAYNEQFF	TGCAGTGCTAGGCCACTAGCGGGGGCGTACAATGAGCAGTTCTTC
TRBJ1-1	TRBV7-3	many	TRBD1	CASSEQDRSNTEAFF	TGTGCCAGCAGCGAACAGGACAGGTCGAACACTGAAGCTTTCTTT
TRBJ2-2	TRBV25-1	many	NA	CASSDRGRTGELFF	TGTGCCAGCAGTGATCGGGGTCGCACCGGGGAGCTGTTTTTT
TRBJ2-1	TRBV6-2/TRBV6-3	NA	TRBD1	CASKGGDRGRNEQFF	TGTGCCAGCAAGGGGGGGGACAGGGGGAGGAATGAGCAGTTCTTC
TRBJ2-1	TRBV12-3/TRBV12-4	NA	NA	CASSRAGAYNEQFF	TGTGCCAGCAGTCGAGCGGGCGCCTACAATGAGCAGTTCTTC
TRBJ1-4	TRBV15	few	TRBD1	CATSRDRDSLNEKLFF	TGTGCCACCAGCAGAGATCGGGACAGCCTTAATGAAAAACTGTTTTTT
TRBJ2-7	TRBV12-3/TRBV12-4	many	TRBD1	CASSTGGRSYEQYF	TGTGCCAGCAGTACAGGGGGTCGAAGCTACGAGCAGTACTTC
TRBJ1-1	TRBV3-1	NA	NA	CASSPGAQTEAFF	TGTGCCAGCAGCCCGGGGGCGCAGACTGAAGCTTTCTTT
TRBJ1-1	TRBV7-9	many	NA	CASSLDSGLDTEAFF	TGTGCCAGCAGCTTAGACTCGGGACTGGACACTGAAGCTTTCTTT
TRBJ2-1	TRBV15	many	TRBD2	CATSRDPGGRVYNEQFF	TGTGCCACCAGCAGAGATCCGGGAGGCAGGGTTTACAATGAGCAGTTCTTC
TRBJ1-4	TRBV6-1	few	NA	CASMGAGGEKLFF	TGTGCCAGCATGGGGGCCGGGGGGGAAAAACTGTTTTTT
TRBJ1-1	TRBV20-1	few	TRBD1	CSARRGTGGAGTEAFF	TGCAGTGCTAGGCGGGGGACAGGGGGCGCGGGGACTGAAGCTTTCTTT
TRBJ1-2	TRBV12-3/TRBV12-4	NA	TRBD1	CASSFSGTGGGYGYTF	TGTGCCAGCAGTTTTTCGGGGACAGGGGGGGGCTATGGCTACACCTTC
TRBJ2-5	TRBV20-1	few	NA	CSARDPAGPTYF	TGCAGTGCTAGAGACCCTGCGGGTCCTACCTACTTC
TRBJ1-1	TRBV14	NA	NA	CASSQDLPGSGTEAFF	TGTGCCAGCAGCCAAGATCTTCCGGGGTCGGGGACTGAAGCTTTCTTT
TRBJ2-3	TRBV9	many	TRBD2	CASSVSGSTDTQYF	TGTGCCAGCAGCGTTAGCGGGAGCACAGATACGCAGTATTTT
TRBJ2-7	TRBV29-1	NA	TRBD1	CSVIMTGGPYEQYF	TGCAGCGTGATAATGACAGGGGGCCCCTACGAGCAGTACTTC
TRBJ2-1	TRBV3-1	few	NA	CASSHLGDEQFF	TGTGCCAGCAGCCACCTGGGCGATGAGCAGTTCTTC
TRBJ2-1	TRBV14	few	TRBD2	CASSHRTSGSYNEQFF	TGTGCCAGCAGCCACCGTACTAGCGGGAGTTACAATGAGCAGTTCTTC
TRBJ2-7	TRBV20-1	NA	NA	CSAKTAYEQYF	TGCAGTGCTAAGACAGCCTACGAGCAGTACTTC
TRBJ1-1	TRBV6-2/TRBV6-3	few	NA	CASSYQGQGTEAFF	TGTGCCAGCAGTTATCAGGGGCAAGGGACTGAAGCTTTCTTT
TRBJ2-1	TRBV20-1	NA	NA	CCARDAAGQLGYNEQFF	TGCTGTGCTAGAGATGCGGCGGGACAGTTAGGCTACAATGAGCAGTTCTTC
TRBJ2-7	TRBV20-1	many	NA	CSAREGEKQYF	TGCAGTGCTAGGGAGGGCGAGAAGCAGTACTTC
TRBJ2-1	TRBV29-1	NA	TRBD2	CSLVGTGLTSGSYEQFF	TGCAGTCTGGTAGGGACAGGGTTGACTAGCGGGAGCTATGAGCAGTTCTTC
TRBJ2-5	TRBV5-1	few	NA	CASSSPGLSLQTQYF	TGCGCCAGCAGCTCCCCGGGATTAAGTCTCCAGACCCAGTACTTC
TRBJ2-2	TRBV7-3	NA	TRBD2	CASSLLAGGPDTGELFF	TGTGCCAGCAGCTTACTAGCGGGAGGCCCGGACACCGGGGAGCTGTTTTTT